This TCR beta chain originates from a study of CD8 T cells in Susac syndrome. Sequencing of TCR beta covered CD8+ and CD4+ T cells obtained from blood. The multiple sclerosis controls were treatment-naive patients, and their relapsing-remitting disease was stable or active. Isolation of CD8+ and CD4+ T cells was performed negatively, whereas enrichment of TEMRA cells was done by FACS. Roughly 0.45 to 1 ug RNA was reverse transcribed with random hexamers. TCRdb re-derived calls from the immunoSEQ multiplex PCR reads in MiXCR, one entry per CDR3 protein. The sample has approximately 280,000 distinct CDR3 sequences; approximately 85% are singletons. Concerning this clonotype itself: Its target is not known.

Regarding the study as a whole: The study conceded that its TCR sequencing and HLA analysis involved relatively few individuals.

Germline V gene data show CDR1 as MDHEN and CDR2 as SYDVKM. V lost 5 bases and J 1 base, leaving 8 bases between the germline ends. CDR3 length: 14 amino acids. V and J are TRBV28 and TRBJ2-2, with unresolved D. This clonotype was obtained from a human donor with multiple sclerosis. Sequencing was performed on CD8+ T cells from PBMCs. In nucleotides, the CDR3 is TGTGCCAGCAGTACAGAGATGAACACCGGGGAGCTGTTTTTT. It specifies CASSTEMNTGELFF.